The 18 T cell receptor beta chains reported below all come from one sample, sequenced in a study of blood T cell repertoires in COVID-19. Clones were sequenced by immunoSEQ multiplex PCR, and TCRdb holds only the in-frame ones, with some missing. The sample has about 120,000 clones; 70% to 80% are singletons. The sequenced material came from peripheral blood. The origin of the receptors is a man aged 35 to 55 with active or convalescent COVID-19.

This chain connects TRBV2 to TRBJ1-5; TRBD1 matches 8 bases. CDR1 and CDR2 from the germline V gene are SNHLY and FYNNEI. The CDR3 runs to 15 residues. V lost 6 bases, J lost 3 bases, and 7 bases stayed unmatched. CDR3 region: CASSGDRGINQPQHF. The CDR3 DNA reads as TGTGCCAGCAGCGGCGACAGGGGTATCAATCAGCCCCAGCATTTT.

The V call is TRBV7-9, the J call TRBJ1-1; the D gene is possibly TRBD1 (6 bases). Germline-derived CDR1 and CDR2 are SEHNR and FQNEAQ (reference sequence). The CDR3 has 13 amino acids. Trimming pared 4 bases from V and 9 bases from J, leaving 15 bases between. CDR3 in amino acids: CASSSPGHPKAFF. The CDR3 DNA is TGTGCCAGCAGCTCCCCGGGACATCCTAAAGCTTTCTTT.

Only one count was recorded for this clone. This chain links TRBV28 with TRBJ1-1; 8 nucleotides align to TRBD1. The length of the CDR3 is 15 residues. From germline, CDR1 is MDHEN and CDR2 SYDVKM. Unmatched junction bases numbered 5, after V lost 5 bases and J lost 0 bases. The CDR3 region has the DNA TGTGCCAGCAGTCTTACGGACAGGGTGAACACTGAAGCTTTCTTT. Amino acid sequence: CASSLTDRVNTEAFF.

V usage is TRBV7-2 and J usage is TRBJ1-2, with D possibly matching TRBD1 (6 bases). The CDR3 contains 14 residues. Germline loops: CDR1 SGHTA, CDR2 FQGNSA. Between the trimmed V and J ends, which lost 2 bases and 8 bases, there was a span of 15 bases. The CDR3 here is CASSLSVTGSGYTF. The CDR3 coding sequence is TGTGCCAGCAGCTTAAGCGTCACAGGGTCCGGCTACACCTTC.

V is TRBV2 and J is TRBJ2-1; 8 bases align to TRBD2. CDR1 and CDR2 from the germline V gene are SNHLY and FYNNEI. There are 16 residues in the CDR3. Trimming removed 6 bases from V and 8 bases from J; junction bases left unmatched: 15. The CDR3 nucleotides read TGTGCCAGCAGGGGAGCCGGGACTAGGCGGGGGGATGAGCAGTTCTTC. Protein: CASRGAGTRRGDEQFF.

The chain joins TRBV6-5 to TRBJ1-1; the D is unclear. This CDR3 has 12 amino acids. Trimming shortened V by 8 bases and J by 1 base, and 8 bases separated the two germline ends. Germline CDR1 is MNHEY and CDR2 is SVGAGI. The CDR3 DNA follows: TGTGCCAGCCACCGCGAGAACACTGAAGCTTTCTTT. It translates to CASHRENTEAFF.

This clone came up a few times. The gene calls are TRBV9 and TRBJ1-1; 8 bases align to TRBD1. The junction had 5 bases not matched to a gene; V was cut back by 3 bases and J by 7 bases. The CDR3 runs to 13 residues. Germline loops: CDR1 SGDLS, CDR2 YYNGEE. The CDR3 sequence is CASSARTGSEAFF. CDR3 sequence (DNA): TGTGCCAGCAGCGCACGGACAGGGAGTGAAGCTTTCTTT.

The chain couples TRBV7-9 to TRBJ2-5, with TRBD2 identical over 8 bases. The CDR3 covers 15 residues. The V gene end was trimmed by 5 bases and the J gene end by 1 base; junction bases not matched to a gene: 6. Germline assignment: CDR1 SEHNR and CDR2 FQNEAQ (reference sequence). CDR3 nucleotide sequence: TGTGCCAGCAGCCCCTTCGGGGGGGCCCAAGAGACCCAGTACTTC. Translated: CASSPFGGAQETQYF. Using reference TRBV7-9 and TRBJ2-5 for the parts outside the CDR3, the full variable domain is DTGVSQNPRHKITKRGQNVTFRCDPISEHNRLYWYRQTLGQGPEFLTYFQNEAQLEKSRLLSDRFSAERPKGSFSTLEIQRTEQGDSAMYLCASSPFGGAQETQYFGPGTRLLVL.

The chain carries TRBV11-3 and TRBJ2-1, with D perhaps matching TRBD2 (6 bases). Trimming shortened V by 5 bases and J by 5 bases, and 16 bases separated the two germline ends. This CDR3 has 15 amino acids. Germline lookup yields CDR1 SGHNT and CDR2 YENEEA. The CDR3 nucleotides are TGTGCCAGCAGCCAAGGGGACTCCGTTAACAATGAGCAGTTCTTC. This gives the protein CASSQGDSVNNEQFF. The variable domain in full, completed from reference TRBV11-3 and TRBJ2-1, reads EAGVVQSPRYKIIEKKQPVAFWCNPISGHNTLYWYLQNLGQGPELLIRYENEEAVDDSQLPKDRFSAERLKGVDSTLKIQPAELGDSAVYLCASSQGDSVNNEQFFGPGTRLTVL.

The rearrangement links TRBV11-3 to TRBJ2-5, with 8 positions matching TRBD2. The CDR3 runs to 16 residues. Trimming took 0 bases from V and 1 from J; bases not matched to a gene: 4. The germline V gene encodes CDR1 SGHNT and CDR2 YENEEA. DNA of the CDR3: TGTGCCAGCAGCTTAGACCCTAGCGGGCTCCAAGAGACCCAGTACTTC. Amino acids: CASSLDPSGLQETQYF.

The DNA of the CDR3 is TGTGCCAGCACCACTCCGGGACAGGGACCGGATGGCTACACCTTC. Amino acid sequence: CASTTPGQGPDGYTF. This rearrangement joins TRBV5-4 to TRBJ1-2; 9 nucleotides line up with TRBD1. The V gene end was trimmed by 6 bases and the J gene end by 6 bases; junction bases not matched to a gene: 12. CDR1 is SGHNT and CDR2 is YYREEE in the germline V gene (reference sequence). This CDR3 has 15 residues.

The CDR3 nucleotides read TGTGCCGTCGCCGCTCGTGAAACAGGGGTAGGAACCGGGGAGCTGTTTTTT. The encoded protein is CAVAARETGVGTGELFF. This chain connects TRBV28 to TRBJ2-2, with 7 bases identical to TRBD1. Looked up from germline, CDR1 is MDHEN and CDR2 is SYDVKM. The CDR3 spans 17 residues. J lost 5 bases, V lost 11 bases, and 20 bases had no gene match.

The rearrangement joins TRBV6-5 to TRBJ2-5, with 11 positions matching TRBD2. V trimming: 6 bases; J trimming: 2 bases; junction bases outside the gene matches: 5. Germline CDR1 MNHEY, CDR2 SVGAGI. The CDR3 extends over 15 amino acids. The CDR3 bases are TGTGCCAGCAGGCCCGGGACTAGCGGACAAGAGACCCAGTACTTC. It encodes CASRPGTSGQETQYF.

Worth noting for this clone: The sample has other DNA sequences that encode this CDR3 too. This chain links TRBV7-2 with TRBJ1-4, with a weak D call TRBD1 (6 bases). V was shortened by 3 bases and J by 4 bases, with 15 bases between the two germline ends. The CDR3 consists of 16 residues. Germline V lookup: CDR1 SGHTA, CDR2 FQGNSA. The DNA of the CDR3 is TGTGCCAGCAGCTTGAAGCCCTCAGGGGTTAATGAAAAACTGTTTTTT. Translating gives CASSLKPSGVNEKLFF. The full variable domain, with the rest looked up from reference TRBV7-2 and TRBJ1-4, is GAGVSQSPSNKVTEKGKDVELRCDPISGHTALYWYRQSLGQGLEFLIYFQGNSAPDKSGLPSDRFSAERTGGSVSTLTIQRTQQEDSAVYLCASSLKPSGVNEKLFFGSGTQLSVL.

J is TRBJ1-3 and V is TRBV19; D call uncertain. V lost 3 bases to trimming and J lost 1 base, with 10 bases between them. Germline values: CDR1 LNHDA, CDR2 SQIVND (reference sequence). This CDR3 is 15 amino acids long. The CDR3, as DNA: TGTGCCAGTAGTATCGACGCGGGATCTGGAAACACCATATATTTT. It translates to CASSIDAGSGNTIYF.

This clone has more than one count but fewer than ten. The chain recombines TRBV6-1 with TRBJ2-7; D perhaps matches TRBD1 (6 bases). Trimming took 1 base from V and 1 from J, leaving 11 bases between them. There are 15 residues in the CDR3. Germline-derived CDR1 and CDR2 are MNHNS and SASEGT. Here the CDR3 DNA reads TGTGCCAGCAGTGAAGTTACAGGGTCATCCTACGAGCAGTACTTC. Protein sequence: CASSEVTGSSYEQYF.

This chain links TRBV4-1 with TRBJ1-3; D perhaps matches TRBD1 (5 bases). Trimming took 3 bases from V and 8 from J, leaving 11 bases between them. Per germline, CDR1 MGHRA and CDR2 YSYEKL. The CDR3 loop spans 13 amino acids. The DNA for the CDR3 is TGCGCCAGCAGCCAGCCCAGGGCGGACACCATATATTTT. It yields the protein CASSQPRADTIYF.

The CDR3 sequence: CASSLEGGTLYEQYF. In DNA, the CDR3 is TGTGCCAGCAGCTTAGAGGGAGGTACTCTATACGAGCAGTACTTC. The genes are TRBV11-2 and TRBJ2-7; a possible D gene is TRBD2 (6 bases). Trimming removed 0 bases at V and 4 bases at J, with 13 bases between. CDR1 SGHAT and CDR2 FQNNGV come from the germline V gene. This CDR3 region has 15 residues.